These 25 T cell receptor beta chains originate from one sample sequenced in a study of Tregs in tolerant kidney transplant recipients (dated by TCRdb to the late 2010s). The time point label here, explained by the study, means: 6 months after combined kidney and bone marrow transplant. The transplants used related donors with nonmyeloablative bone marrow transplantation, and mixed chimerism in the human trials was transient. The library came from the immunoSEQ multiplex PCR assay. TCRdb took this table from immuneACCESS and kept in-frame rearrangements with V and J called. Such tables lack part of the clones; where checked against another copy, unresolved V genes explain under half of the gap, and the rest is unexplained. The sample table includes some 22,000 clones. The top ten constitute approximately 4.2% of the sample. The sample here was CD4+ T cells from blood (PBMCs), taken 6 months after the transplant. These receptors all come from a human patient who received a combined kidney and bone marrow transplant. Where a transplant has occurred, the graft donor may have supplied some of the T cells.

Worth noting for this clone: The sequenced fragment ends 3 residues before the CDR3 boundary, so the rest is inferred from the germline J gene. The J gene is TRBJ1-4, the V gene TRBV2, with TRBD1 identical over 9 bases. This CDR3 has 14 amino acids. Germline CDR1 reads SNHLY; CDR2 reads FYNNEI. Unmatched junction bases numbered 3, after V lost 6 bases and J lost 4 bases. CDR3 DNA (partial): TGTGCCAGCAGACAGGGGGCTGGTAATGAAAAA. It codes for CASRQGAGNEK. The CDR3 reads in full as CASRQGAGNEKLFF.

To note about this clone: Coverage ceases 3 residues before the CDR3 finishes, and the germline J gene fills in the end. V is TRBV14 and J is TRBJ2-2; 8 bases match TRBD2. Trimming cost V 4 bases and J 4 bases; bases outside gene matches: 8. CDR3 length: 16 amino acids. From germline, CDR1 is SGHDN and CDR2 FVKESK. CDR3 DNA (partial): TGTGCCAGCAGCCGTCTGGCGGGGGGAGTCACCGGGGAG. It translates to CASSRLAGGVTGE. The complete CDR3 sequence is CASSRLAGGVTGELFF. Supplemented by reference TRBV14 and TRBJ2-2, the full variable domain reads EAGVTQFPSHSVIEKGQTVTLRCDPISGHDNLYWYRRVMGKEIKFLLHFVKESKQDESGMPNNRFLAERTGGTYSTLKVQPAELEDSGVYFCASSRLAGGVTGELFFGEGSRLTVL.

A remark on this clone: The read stops 3 residues short of the end of the CDR3; the missing end is completed from the germline J gene. The V and J genes are TRBV7-9 and TRBJ2-5, with 7 nucleotides matching TRBD1. The CDR3 runs to 13 residues. With 2 bases clipped from V and 4 bases from J, the junction kept 1 base outside the gene matches. Germline loops: CDR1 SEHNR, CDR2 FQNEAQ (reference sequence). This CDR3 is CASSLSGGETQYF. The CDR3 DNA, read in part, is TGTGCCAGCAGCTTATCAGGGGGAGAGACC.

With regard to this clone: The CDR3 end is not reached by the read, which stops 3 residues before it; the germline J gene fills it in. The V gene is TRBV29-1, the J gene TRBJ1-2; D remains unclear. Germline V gene data show CDR1 as SQVTM and CDR2 as ANQGSEA. CDR3 length: 11 amino acids. The V and J ends lost 3 bases and 0 bases respectively, with 2 bases between them. The CDR3 bases that were read are TGCAGCGTTGACACTAACTATGGC. This gives the protein CSVDTNYG. The CDR3 in full is CSVDTNYGYTF.

With respect to this clone: The read terminates 3 residues before the CDR3 end, so the remaining end is supplied by the germline J gene. The rearrangement uses TRBV7-2 and TRBJ1-3; D gene uncertain. This CDR3 spans 14 amino acids. CDR1 and CDR2 from the germline V gene are SGHTA and FQGNSA. Trimming shortened V by 0 bases and J by 1 base, and 4 bases separated the two germline ends. The CDR3 bases that were read are TGTGCCAGCAGCTTAGCAGGTTCTGGAAACACC. Its translation is CASSLAGSGNT. The entire CDR3 sequence reads CASSLAGSGNTIYF.

A word on this clone: The sequence runs out 3 residues before the end of the CDR3; the remainder is reconstructed from the germline J gene. This chain joins TRBV30 and TRBJ2-3; no clear D gene. CDR1 is GTSNPN and CDR2 is SVGIG in the germline V gene (reference sequence). The CDR3 extends over 16 amino acids. Between the trimmed V and J ends, which lost 1 base and 0 bases, there was a span of 14 bases. CDR3 DNA (partial): TGTGCCTGGAGTGCTTACCCCGGTCTTAGCACAGATACG. It yields the protein CAWSAYPGLSTDT. The whole CDR3 is CAWSAYPGLSTDTQYF.

For this clone: The CDR3 end falls 3 residues outside the read, so it is completed with the germline J gene. J is TRBJ2-7 and V is TRBV18; D is uncertain. Germline V gene data show CDR1 as KGHSH and CDR2 as LQKENI. The CDR3 contains 14 residues. V was cut by 0 bases and J by 0 bases, with 6 bases left in between. CDR3 bases read: TGTGCCAGCTCACCACCCGACAACTCCTACGAG. Its protein is CASSPPDNSYE. The complete CDR3 reads CASSPPDNSYEQYF.

Regarding this clone: The read ends 3 residues early relative to the CDR3; the germline J gene fills the gap. This chain uses TRBV5-4 with TRBJ2-2, with 9 bases fitting TRBD2. The CDR3 runs 16 residues. Looked up from germline, CDR1 is SGHNT and CDR2 is YYREEE (reference sequence). V was pared by 4 bases and J by 2 bases, with 6 bases of the junction left unmatched. CDR3: CASSGKTSGNTGELFF. CDR3 DNA (partial): TGTGCCAGCAGCGGGAAGACTAGCGGAAACACCGGGGAG.

Turning to this clone: The read stops 3 residues short of the end of the CDR3; the missing end is completed from the germline J gene. This chain connects TRBV7-2 to TRBJ2-3; unclear D gene. V was clipped by 5 bases and J by 3 bases, with 6 bases between them. Per germline, CDR1 SGHTA and CDR2 FQGNSA. The CDR3 totals 12 residues. CDR3 DNA (partial): TGTGCCAGCAGCCCCCAGACAGATACG. It specifies CASSPQTDT. The complete CDR3 protein is CASSPQTDTQYF.

For this clone: With the read ending 3 residues before the CDR3 end, the germline J gene is used to fill in that end. The genes are TRBV6-2 or TRBV6-3 and TRBJ1-1; D uncertain. V was pared by 9 bases and J by 3 bases, with 14 bases between. The germline CDR1 and CDR2 sequences are MNHEY and SVGEGT. The CDR3 totals 13 residues. The CDR3 bases that were read are TGTGCCAGTATCGGTTGGGCCGACACTGAA. Its protein is CASIGWADTE. The CDR3 in its entirety is CASIGWADTEAFF.

On this clone: Read sequence stops 3 residues before the CDR3 end, and the germline J gene provides the missing end. The chain employs TRBV2 and TRBJ2-5; D remains unclear. The CDR3 is 13 residues long. The V gene's germline CDR1 is SNHLY and CDR2 FYNNEI. V lost 3 bases to trimming and J lost 5 bases, with 10 bases between them. The CDR3 sequence: CASSDRRLETQYF. Incomplete CDR3 DNA: TGTGCCAGCAGTGACCGGCGGCTGGAGACC.

Worth noting for this clone: The read gets to within 3 residues of the CDR3 end, and the germline J gene fills in the rest. The chain employs TRBV11-2 and TRBJ2-7, with a possible D match to TRBD1 (6 bases). The CDR3 has 15 amino acids. Trimming shortened V by 4 bases and J by 2 bases, and 15 bases separated the two germline ends. Germline CDR1 is SGHAT and CDR2 is FQNNGV. This CDR3 reads CASSSRGQRAYEQYF. Partial CDR3 DNA: TGTGCCAGCAGCTCCCGTGGACAGAGAGCCTACGAG.

Concerning this clone: The read terminates 3 residues ahead of where the CDR3 ends, so the germline J gene completes it. The rearrangement uses TRBV6-2 or TRBV6-3 and TRBJ2-5; possibly TRBD1 for D (5 bases). Deletions cut 5 bases from V and 5 bases from J, with 9 bases between. Germline lookup yields CDR1 MNHEY and CDR2 SVGEGT. The CDR3 is 12 residues long. CDR3 DNA (partial): TGTGCCAGCAGTAGGGGCAGGGAGACC. Its translation is CASSRGRET. The entire CDR3 protein reads CASSRGRETQYF.

Remarks on this clone: Read sequence stops 3 residues before the CDR3 end, and the germline J gene provides the missing end. Other DNA sequences in this specimen translate into the identical CDR3. The chain couples TRBV19 to TRBJ1-1; the D gene is possibly TRBD1 (5 bases). Trimming stripped 6 bases from V and 4 bases from J, with 9 bases between. The CDR3 length is 12 residues. Germline V gene lookup returns CDR1 LNHDA and CDR2 SQIVND (reference sequence). This CDR3 is CASRGRGTEAFF. The sequenced part of the CDR3 DNA is TGTGCCAGTAGGGGTAGGGGCACTGAA.

Regarding this clone: The read ends 3 residues before the CDR3 terminus; that terminus is restored from the germline J gene. The genes are TRBV19 and TRBJ1-2, with a possible D match to TRBD1 (5 bases). The V end lost 6 bases, the J end lost 4 bases, and 15 bases lay between the germline ends. Germline V gene sequence: CDR1 LNHDA, CDR2 SQIVND (reference sequence). The CDR3 consists of 14 residues. CDR3 DNA, as far as it was read: TGTGCCAGTAGCAGGCCCGGGGGGAGCTATGGC. Its protein is CASSRPGGSYG. In full, the CDR3 is CASSRPGGSYGYTF.

Turning to this clone: Sequencing ends 3 residues short of the CDR3 end; the germline J gene provides the rest. The chain joins TRBV7-2 to TRBJ2-7; 8 bases fit TRBD2. V lost 10 bases to trimming and J lost 4 bases; unmatched junction nucleotides: 15. Germline V CDR1 and CDR2: SGHTA, FQGNSA. CDR3 length: 15 amino acids. The CDR3 bases that were read are TGTGCCACCGGGAAGCGGGAGTCCCTCGGGTACGAG. It encodes CATGKRESLGYE. The full CDR3 protein is CATGKRESLGYEQYF.

On this clone: The read terminates 3 residues ahead of where the CDR3 ends, so the germline J gene completes it. The genes are TRBV20-1 and TRBJ1-2, with 7 bases matching TRBD1. The CDR3 sequence is 14 residues long. Looked up from germline, CDR1 is DFQATT and CDR2 is SNEGSKA (reference sequence). V lost 5 bases to trimming and J lost 1 base; unmatched junction nucleotides: 7. CDR3 protein: CSAVGTAINYGYTF. Partial CDR3 DNA: TGCAGTGCTGTCGGGACAGCAATTAACTATGGC.

Remarks on this clone: The read gets to within 3 residues of the CDR3 end, and the germline J gene fills in the rest. The rearrangement links TRBV28 to TRBJ2-7; 7 bases agree with TRBD1. This CDR3 has 12 amino acids. The V segment lost 6 bases and the J segment 4 bases; nucleotides outside the gene matches: 3. Per the germline V gene, CDR1 is MDHEN and CDR2 is SYDVKM. Incomplete CDR3 DNA: TGTGCCAGCAGGACAGGGCGATACGAG. Translating gives CASRTGRYE. The whole CDR3 is CASRTGRYEQYF.

With regard to this clone: The read halts 3 residues ahead of the CDR3 end, with the missing end drawn from the germline J gene. The gene calls are TRBV5-6 and TRBJ1-5, with 9 nucleotides matching TRBD1. J lost 6 bases, V lost 4 bases, and 2 bases had no gene match. Germline CDR1 reads SGHDT; CDR2 reads YYEEEE. This CDR3 has 13 amino acids. Incomplete CDR3 DNA: TGTGCCAGCAGCCGGACAGGGGTTCAGCCC. Protein sequence: CASSRTGVQP. The full CDR3 reads CASSRTGVQPQHF.

Details on this clone: The read ends 3 residues before the CDR3 terminus; that terminus is restored from the germline J gene. The V gene is TRBV30, the J gene TRBJ1-2; no clear D gene. CDR1 GTSNPN and CDR2 SVGIG come from the germline V gene (reference sequence). The V end lost 4 bases, the J end lost 0 bases, and 15 bases lay between the germline ends. There are 15 residues in the CDR3. CDR3 loop: CAWNSLPQANYGYTF. The part of the CDR3 DNA that was read is TGTGCCTGGAATTCCCTCCCCCAGGCTAACTATGGC.

With respect to this clone: The read stops 3 residues short of the end of the CDR3; the missing end is completed from the germline J gene. The chain combines TRBV20-1 with TRBJ1-1, with D maybe TRBD1 (6 bases). V was clipped by 0 bases and J by 4 bases, with 12 bases between them. Germline lookup yields CDR1 DFQATT and CDR2 SNEGSKA (reference sequence). CDR3 length: 14 residues. Incomplete CDR3 DNA: TGCAGTGCTAGAGATCCCCGGACAGCCACTGAA. Translating it yields CSARDPRTATE. The entire CDR3 sequence reads CSARDPRTATEAFF.

Turning to this clone: Sequencing ends 3 residues short of the CDR3 end; the germline J gene provides the rest. The genes are TRBV19 and TRBJ1-5; TRBD1 is a possible D gene (5 bases). The germline V and J ends were trimmed by 6 bases and 4 bases, with 10 bases remaining between them. The CDR3 length is 13 residues. Germline loops: CDR1 LNHDA, CDR2 SQIVND (reference sequence). CDR3 DNA (partial): TGTGCCAGTAGGAGGGCAGGGAATCAGCCC. This sequence encodes CASRRAGNQP. The full CDR3 is CASRRAGNQPQHF.

For this clone: The read is 3 residues too short to cover the CDR3 end, so that end is filled in from the germline J gene. The V and J genes are TRBV18 and TRBJ2-1; 15 bases are a match to TRBD2. This CDR3 has 21 residues. V shed 6 bases, J shed 0 bases, and the junction held 15 bases outside the gene matches. The germline gives CDR1 KGHSH, CDR2 LQKENI. The CDR3 bases that were read are TGTGCCAGCTCGGCGATCGAAGTAGGGACTAGCGGGGGGAGCTCCTACAATGAG. It encodes CASSAIEVGTSGGSSYNE. The full CDR3 sequence reads CASSAIEVGTSGGSSYNEQFF. Drawing the rest from reference TRBV18 and TRBJ2-1, the complete variable domain is NAGVMQNPRHLVRRRGQEARLRCSPMKGHSHVYWYRQLPEEGLKFMVYLQKENIIDESGMPKERFSAEFPKEGPSILRIQQVVRGDSAAYFCASSAIEVGTSGGSSYNEQFFGPGTRLTVL.

On this clone itself: Sequencing ends 3 residues short of the CDR3 end; the germline J gene provides the rest. This sequence joins TRBV18 and TRBJ1-2, with D perhaps matching TRBD1 (5 bases). This CDR3 is built from 14 residues. The germline V gene has CDR1 KGHSH and CDR2 LQKENI. V dropped 6 bases and J dropped 0 bases, with 11 bases sitting between them. The part of the CDR3 DNA that was read is TGTGCCAGCTCCTCGGACAAAGCTAACTATGGC. This encodes CASSSDKANYG. The complete CDR3 protein is CASSSDKANYGYTF.

Concerning this clone itself: Read coverage stops 3 residues before the CDR3 terminus; the germline J gene supplies the remainder. V usage is TRBV20-1 and J usage is TRBJ1-1; 9 positions match TRBD1. The CDR3 extends over 14 amino acids. Trimming at V came to 1 base and at J to 1 base, leaving 1 base not matched to a gene. In germline, CDR1 is DFQATT, CDR2 SNEGSKA (reference sequence). The sequenced part of the CDR3 DNA is TGCAGTGCTAGAGCGACAGGGGGGAACACTGAA. Translated: CSARATGGNTE. The CDR3 as a whole reads CSARATGGNTEAFF.